One sample yielded the 21 T cell receptor beta chains listed below, sequenced in a study of CD8+CD57+ T cells in acquired aplastic anemia. The template used for profiling TCR beta VDJ and CDR3 was genomic DNA. TCRdb reanalysed the reads using MiXCR and keeps one entry per CDR3 protein. Here the sample spans about 160,000 distinct CDR3 sequences, about 50% being singletons. Only patients with CD8+CD57+ cell expansion on flow cytometry were chosen for sequencing. Material for sequencing was sorted CD4+, CD8+, or CD8+CD57+ T cells (not recorded which) from PBMCs. All receptors come from a human donor with aplastic anemia.

This clonotype has ten or more counts. V usage is TRBV12-5 and J usage is TRBJ1-6, with D possibly matching TRBD1 (5 bases). This CDR3 comprises 14 residues. V dropped 9 bases and J dropped 7 bases, with 16 bases sitting between them. Germline V lookup: CDR1 LGHNT, CDR2 FRNRAP. This CDR3 reads CASQTGTPNSPLHF. The CDR3 bases are TGTGCTAGCCAAACCGGGACCCCGAATTCACCCCTCCACTTT.

This clonotype occurred many times. This chain links TRBV20-1 with TRBJ2-7; 7 bases match TRBD1. The CDR3 spans 14 residues. V shed 5 bases, J shed 4 bases, and the junction held 11 bases outside the gene matches. From germline, CDR1 is DFQATT and CDR2 SNEGSKA (reference sequence). In nucleotides, the CDR3 is TGCAGTGCTCTAAACCGGGACAGAGGGTACGAGCAGTACTTC. Amino acid sequence: CSALNRDRGYEQYF.

Notes on this clonotype: A junction boundary mismatches the germline segment, possibly from a read error. The chain recombines TRBV30 with TRBJ2-1; 7 bases map to TRBD1. Germline CDR1 and CDR2: GTSNPN and SVGIG (reference sequence). This CDR3 is 13 amino acids long. The CDR3 spells CAWSVTGFNEQLF. Here the CDR3 DNA reads TGTGCCTGGAGTGTGACAGGGTTCAATGAGCAGCTCTTC.

V is TRBV2 and J is TRBJ1-1; D not certain. CDR1 and CDR2 (germline): SNHLY, FYNNEI. This CDR3 is built from 11 residues. Trimming removed 10 bases at V and 1 base at J, with 7 bases between. CDR3 in amino acids: CAKLRNTEAFF. CDR3 nucleotide sequence: TGTGCCAAGTTGAGGAACACTGAAGCTTTCTTT.

The chain combines TRBV7-9 with TRBJ2-7, with 11 positions matching TRBD2. The J segment lost 3 bases and the V segment lost 0 bases, leaving 1 base of the junction unmatched. Germline V lookup: CDR1 SEHNR, CDR2 FQNEAQ (reference sequence). The CDR3 is 15 residues long. The CDR3 coding sequence is TGTGCCAGCAGCTTAGCGGGGACTAGCGGCTACGAGCAGTACTTC. It translates to CASSLAGTSGYEQYF.

The V gene is TRBV9, the J gene TRBJ2-2, with TRBD2 matching 9 bases. Trimming at V came to 4 bases and at J to 6 bases, leaving 4 bases not matched to a gene. Germline V gene lookup returns CDR1 SGDLS and CDR2 YYNGEE. The CDR3 totals 14 residues. CDR3 in amino acids: CASSPRTSAGELFF. The CDR3 DNA reads as TGTGCCAGCAGCCCCCGGACTAGCGCCGGGGAGCTGTTTTTT. Based on the CDR3 plus reference TRBV9 and TRBJ2-2, the full variable domain is DSGVTQTPKHLITATGQRVTLRCSPRSGDLSVYWYQQSLDQGLQFLIQYYNGEERAKGNILERFSAQQFPDLHSELNLSSLELGDSALYFCASSPRTSAGELFFGEGSRLTVL.

This chain joins TRBV19 and TRBJ1-2, with 8 positions matching TRBD1. Germline V gene lookup returns CDR1 LNHDA and CDR2 SQIVND (reference sequence). Germline trimming cut 3 bases from V and 6 bases from J; bases unmatched to any gene: 6. This CDR3 has 14 residues. The CDR3 loop is CASSMMGQVDGYTF. In DNA form, the CDR3 reads TGTGCCAGTAGTATGATGGGACAGGTAGATGGCTACACCTTC.

A note on this clonotype: Mismatch with germline at one junction end may stem from a read error. The rearrangement links TRBV10-3 to TRBJ2-7; either TRBD1 or TRBD2 may fit D (5 bases each). The CDR3 sequence is 14 residues long. The germline CDR1 and CDR2 sequences are ENHRY and SYGVKD. The CDR3, as DNA: TGTGCCAGCAGTGAGGGGACGGTACTCTACGAGCAGTACTTC. Encoded protein: CASSEGTVLYEQYF.

There are a few counts of this clonotype. The chain combines TRBV20-1 with TRBJ2-5; perhaps TRBD2 as D (5 bases). Germline CDR1 is DFQATT and CDR2 is SNEGSKA (reference sequence). Trimming stripped 3 bases from V and 4 bases from J, with 12 bases between. This CDR3 is 13 amino acids long. CDR3 DNA sequence: TGCAGTGCTAGGGCAGCGAGCGGAGAGACCCAGTACTTC. Translated, it gives CSARAASGETQYF.

The J gene is TRBJ1-4, the V gene TRBV6-1; D unresolved. Germline V CDR1 and CDR2: MNHNS, SASEGT. This CDR3 is 12 amino acids long. V dropped 11 bases and J dropped 5 bases, with 12 bases sitting between them. The CDR3 sequence: CACTTTNEKLFF. In nucleotides, the CDR3 is TGTGCCTGCACAACGACAAATGAAAAACTGTTTTTT.

The chain is built from TRBV27 and TRBJ2-5, with 7 bases matching TRBD2. Losses at the gene ends were 6 bases for V and 1 base for J; bases not matched to a gene: 8. The CDR3 spans 15 residues. Germline V gene sequence: CDR1 MNHEY, CDR2 SMNVEV (reference sequence). The CDR3 bases are TGTGCCAGCAGCCCTCTCGGGACTACCCAAGAGACCCAGTACTTC. Translated, it gives CASSPLGTTQETQYF.

Note on this clonotype: This may come from a read error, since a much larger clone is one base off. This chain joins TRBV27 and TRBJ2-6, with TRBD1 as a possible D gene (5 bases). CDR3 size: 14 residues. The V gene's germline CDR1 is MNHEY and CDR2 SMNVEV (reference sequence). The DNA for the CDR3 is TGTGCCAGCGGTATGGGATTTGGGGCCAACGCCCTGACTTTC. Encoded protein: CASGMGFGANALTF.

This chain uses TRBV7-2 with TRBJ2-7; D not certain. CDR3 length: 13 residues. Germline CDR1 SGHTA, CDR2 FQGNSA. Trimming removed 1 base from V and 3 bases from J, with 7 bases in between. The CDR3, as DNA: TGTGCCAGCAGCTTAGGGGAATTCTACGAGCAGTACTTC. Translating gives CASSLGEFYEQYF.

In the case of this clonotype: A read error may produce the germline difference seen at one junction end. The J gene is TRBJ2-3, the V gene TRBV29-1; no definite D call. This CDR3 is 13 amino acids long. Germline CDR1 reads SQVTM; CDR2 reads ANQGSEA. DNA for the CDR3: TGCAGCGTTGAAGGGCAGAGCACAGATACGCAGTGTTTT. It codes for CSVEGQSTDTQCF.

The sample holds one count of this clonotype. The chain has TRBV15 and TRBJ2-3; 14 nucleotides align to TRBD2. This CDR3 spans 17 amino acids. The germline V gene encodes CDR1 LNHNV and CDR2 YYDKDF (reference sequence). Trimming at V came to 0 bases and at J to 6 bases, leaving 5 bases not matched to a gene. DNA for the CDR3: TGTGCCACCAGCAGAGACTGGACTAGCGGGAGGACGGATACGCAGTATTTT. It specifies CATSRDWTSGRTDTQYF.

Many counts were recorded for this clonotype. A single base separates this from a much larger clone, so it may be a read error. V and J are TRBV29-1 and TRBJ2-3, with D tentatively TRBD1 or TRBD2 (5 bases each). This CDR3 is 16 amino acids long. CDR1 and CDR2 from the germline V gene are SQVTM and ANQGSEA. The CDR3 DNA reads as TGCAGCGTTGTAGGGGACCTCGGGGTACGCACAGATACGCGGTATTTT. Translated: CSVVGDLGVRTDTRYF.

This clonotype was counted ten times or more. V and J are TRBV20-1 and TRBJ2-1; D uncertain. Trimming took 4 bases from V and 7 from J, leaving 11 bases between them. The germline CDR1 and CDR2 sequences are DFQATT and SNEGSKA (reference sequence). The CDR3 has 12 residues. The CDR3 region is CSATPGRNEQFF. CDR3 DNA: TGCAGTGCTACTCCAGGCAGGAATGAGCAGTTCTTC.

The V gene is TRBV24-1, the J gene TRBJ2-1, with D possibly TRBD1 on 5 matching bases. V shed 1 base and J shed 9 bases, with 12 bases lying between them. CDR1 and CDR2 from the germline V gene are KGHDR and SFDVKD. The CDR3 runs 14 residues. DNA of the CDR3: TGTGCCACCAGTGATTTCGACCAAAGGGGTGAGCAGTTCTTC. The encoded protein is CATSDFDQRGEQFF.

This clonotype was recorded once. The V call is TRBV9, the J call TRBJ1-2; no definite D call. The germline V and J ends were trimmed by 0 bases and 3 bases, with 12 bases remaining between them. Germline V CDR1 and CDR2: SGDLS, YYNGEE. The length of the CDR3 is 15 residues. The CDR3 sequence is CASSVDVGSDYGYTF. In DNA, the CDR3 is TGTGCCAGCAGCGTAGATGTGGGGAGTGACTATGGCTACACCTTC.

This clonotype was observed many times. The chain couples TRBV6-6 to TRBJ1-5; tentatively, D is TRBD1 (6 bases). The CDR3 sequence is 15 residues long. Germline-derived CDR1 and CDR2 are MNHNY and SVGAGI (reference sequence). Trimming took 6 bases from V and 8 from J, leaving 20 bases between them. The CDR3 here is CASSPVQGVEEPQHF. CDR3 nucleotides: TGTGCCAGCAGCCCAGTACAGGGAGTGGAGGAGCCCCAGCATTTT.

The CDR3 coding sequence is TGTGCCAGTAGTATCGGGACCTACGAGCAGTACTTC. Protein sequence: CASSIGTYEQYF. V is TRBV7-9 and J is TRBJ2-7; D may be TRBD2 (5 bases). The ends were cut back, 9 bases at V and 2 bases at J, with 11 bases in the middle. The CDR3 is made up of 12 amino acids. Germline CDR1 and CDR2: SEHNR and FQNEAQ (reference sequence).